A selection of T cell receptor beta chains follows, all from one sample in a study of blood T cell repertoires in COVID-19. TCRdb keeps only in-frame clones here, not all; method: immunoSEQ multiplex PCR. The sample lists some 350,000 clones, about 89% occurring once. What was sequenced was peripheral blood. The receptors originated from a woman in her 30s with COVID-19, enrolled during active disease. Each CDR3 is given without its conserved first and last residue. A D gene is named only where the DNA matches it firmly. The listing skips clone size in some rows; elsewhere it reads once, few, many or a size class.

D gene	V gene	clone size	CDR3 protein
TRBD1	TRBV7-7	.	ASSQQGVGTGELF
.	TRBV24-1	once	ATSGSSGVAGELF
.	TRBV12-3/TRBV12-4	.	ASSFANEKLF
TRBD1	TRBV12-5	.	ASGFDRGMLGTEAF
TRBD2	TRBV5-4	.	ASSPRGGSSYNEQF
TRBD1	TRBV6-5	.	ATFDRGGPLH
.	TRBV27	.	ASTRGSRNEKLF
TRBD2	TRBV7-2	.	ASSPHQRGNYNEQF
.	TRBV5-6	.	ASSHGLDRDEETQY
TRBD2	TRBV10-3	once	ASWASGEYNEQF
.	TRBV28	.	ASSSGPINTQY
TRBD1	TRBV7-9	.	ASRPGTGEEEKLF
.	TRBV27	.	ASSISRKWVPEAF
TRBD1	TRBV19	.	ASSLTGTSYEQY
.	TRBV28	.	ASSLYGRAAILGGQF
TRBD1	TRBV7-2	.	ASSREGTGNQETQY
.	TRBV28	.	ASSHPQSGGNTIY
TRBD1	TRBV7-9	few	ASRVGTANSPLH
TRBD1	TRBV5-1	.	ASADRGTMNTEAF
TRBD1	TRBV7-6	.	ASSSSGTGGSDTQY
TRBD1	TRBV27	.	ASSNRDRNSPLH
.	TRBV19	.	ASSNGISPLH
.	TRBV6-6	.	ASSYFRNDQPQH
.	TRBV13	.	ASSLGRYRSYEQY
.	TRBV7-2	.	ASSLTGQLSSYEQY
.	TRBV28	few	ASSTARQPQH
TRBD1	TRBV5-6	.	ASSRGTGWFYGYT
.	TRBV4-2	.	ASSQDGIRVGSYEQY
.	TRBV12-5	.	ASGLDRMMNTEAF
.	TRBV9	.	ASSAHTDTQY
.	TRBV5-5	.	ASSLARGFVNTEAF
TRBD2	TRBV11-3	.	ASSARQREGDQETQY
.	TRBV7-8	.	ASSLAPRFGNSPLH
TRBD2	TRBV10-3	.	AISTFGGAADTQY
TRBD2	TRBV28	.	ASTGGGSGGAAGANVLT
.	TRBV28	.	ASSLTGSSNYGYT
.	TRBV2	.	ASSAGPLGFTDTQY
.	TRBV19	.	ASNSDRLNTEAF
.	TRBV28	once	ASSFSRGGQTGSQPQH
TRBD1	TRBV5-4	.	ASSIGQGNYNEQF